The next 29 T cell receptor beta chains were all read from a single sample in a study of graft-versus-host responses after intestinal transplantation. Method: immunoSEQ multiplex PCR; TCRdb's copy keeps in-frame clones and lacks some. The sample holds several thousand clones; about a quarter are singletons and the top ten take approximately 5%. The sample was alloreactive CD4+ T cells from a mixed lymphocyte reaction culture, taken before intestinal transplant. Noted subset: CFSE-low proliferating T cells sorted from approximately six-day pre-transplant mixed lymphocyte reaction (GvH or HvG direction). These TCRs come from a human patient who received an intestinal transplant.

The gene calls are TRBV29-1 and TRBJ2-5, with 7 bases aligning to TRBD2. Per germline, CDR1 SQVTM and CDR2 ANQGSEA. This CDR3 region has 13 residues. V was clipped by 7 bases and J by 5 bases; unmatched bases: 10. CDR3 loop: CSAAGTIQETQYF. The CDR3 bases are TGCAGCGCCGCGGGGACTATCCAGGAGACCCAGTACTTC. Using reference TRBV29-1 and TRBJ2-5 for the parts outside the CDR3, the full variable domain is SAVISQKPSRDICQRGTSLTIQCQVDSQVTMMFWYRQQPGQSLTLIATANQGSEATYESGFVIDKFPISRPNLTFSTLTVSNMSPEDSSIYLCSAAGTIQETQYFGPGTRLLVL.

This clone was counted only a few times. This chain joins TRBV6-5 and TRBJ1-5, with TRBD1 as a possible D gene (5 bases). The CDR3 totals 13 residues. Germline CDR1 MNHEY, CDR2 SVGAGI. Trimming took off 2 bases at V and 3 bases at J, with 5 bases between the two ends. The CDR3 loop is CASSYGTNQPQHF. DNA for the CDR3: TGTGCCAGCAGTTACGGGACCAATCAGCCCCAGCATTTT.

This clone was counted between two and nine times. The chain links TRBV10-1 to TRBJ2-5; no clear D. The CDR3 contains 13 residues. Germline CDR1 reads WNHNN; CDR2 reads SYGVQD (reference sequence). V was cut by 4 bases and J by 1 base, with 7 bases left in between. Here the CDR3 reads CASSVTVQETQYF. CDR3 bases: TGCGCCAGCAGTGTCACAGTCCAAGAGACCCAGTACTTC.

The V and J genes are TRBV6-5 and TRBJ2-7; D call uncertain. Trimming removed 3 bases at V and 3 bases at J, with 12 bases between. Germline loops: CDR1 MNHEY, CDR2 SVGAGI. The CDR3 contains 14 residues. Here the CDR3 DNA reads TGTGCCAGCAGTTATAGAACCCGATTCTACGAGCAGTACTTC. This sequence encodes CASSYRTRFYEQYF.

This clone is judged large. The rearrangement links TRBV28 to TRBJ2-1; D is perhaps TRBD1 (5 bases). V gave up 1 base and J gave up 9 bases, with 16 bases separating them. The germline V gene encodes CDR1 MDHEN and CDR2 SYDVKM. The CDR3 covers 15 residues. CDR3 nucleotide sequence: TGTGCCAGCAGTTTATCCGCGCCAGGGATGAGTGAGCAGTTCTTC. This sequence encodes CASSLSAPGMSEQFF.

This chain uses TRBV6-6 with TRBJ1-5; D is unclear. CDR3 size: 15 residues. V lost 8 bases to trimming and J lost 2 bases, with 16 bases between them. Per the germline V gene, CDR1 is MNHNY and CDR2 is SVGAGI (reference sequence). The CDR3 region has the DNA TGTGCCAGCCGTAATTGGTCCCTTGGCAATCAGCCCCAGCATTTT. Its protein product is CASRNWSLGNQPQHF.

This clone turned up a few times. The V gene is TRBV7-3, the J gene TRBJ1-5; weak D call: TRBD1 (6 bases). The V end was cut by 5 bases, the J end by 0 bases, with 26 bases between. CDR1 and CDR2 (germline): SGHTA, FQGTGA. The CDR3 length is 20 residues. The CDR3 spells CASSPPGVGGGALSNQPQHF. The DNA for the CDR3 is TGTGCCAGCAGCCCCCCCGGGGTGGGTGGGGGGGCCCTTAGCAATCAGCCCCAGCATTTT.

This rearrangement joins TRBV30 to TRBJ1-6; D is uncertain. The length of the CDR3 is 14 residues. The germline V and J ends were trimmed by 5 bases and 0 bases, with 8 bases remaining between them. The germline CDR1 and CDR2 sequences are GTSNPN and SVGIG (reference sequence). The CDR3 here is CAWAISSYNSPLHF. The CDR3, as DNA: TGTGCCTGGGCGATAAGCTCCTATAATTCACCCCTCCACTTT.

This chain joins TRBV28 and TRBJ2-7; D call uncertain. V gave up 3 bases and J gave up 2 bases, with 17 bases separating them. The CDR3 has 16 residues. CDR1 and CDR2 from the germline V gene are MDHEN and SYDVKM. Written as DNA, the CDR3 is TGTGCCAGCAGTTTCTCCCCCGGCCGTAGGGCCTACGAGCAGTACTTC. It codes for CASSFSPGRRAYEQYF.

The chain joins TRBV9 to TRBJ2-5, with TRBD2 matching 8 bases. J lost 5 bases, V lost 4 bases, and 13 bases had no gene match. Germline V gives CDR1 SGDLS, CDR2 YYNGEE. The CDR3 has 16 residues. Here the CDR3 reads CASSLSSGGRWETQYF. CDR3 nucleotide sequence: TGTGCCAGCAGCCTCAGTTCGGGGGGGAGGTGGGAGACCCAGTACTTC.

The chain recombines TRBV6-9 with TRBJ2-7, with unresolved D. The CDR3 runs to 15 residues. The germline V gene has CDR1 MNHGY and CDR2 SVAAGI. V gave up 3 bases and J gave up 5 bases, with 17 bases separating them. CDR3 bases: TGTGCCAGCAGTTACTCCTTAGCTTTTCGGGACGAGCAGTACTTC. It encodes CASSYSLAFRDEQYF.

There are a few counts of this clone. The V gene is TRBV11-3, the J gene TRBJ2-7; 12 nucleotides agree with TRBD2. Germline values: CDR1 SGHNT, CDR2 YENEEA. The CDR3 totals 16 residues. V lost 4 bases, J lost 4 bases, and 8 bases stayed unmatched. The CDR3 DNA follows: TGTGCCAGCAGCTCAAGAGATACTAGCGGGAGGTACGAGCAGTACTTC. It is translated as CASSSRDTSGRYEQYF. Complete variable domain (other parts from reference TRBV11-3 and TRBJ2-7): EAGVVQSPRYKIIEKKQPVAFWCNPISGHNTLYWYLQNLGQGPELLIRYENEEAVDDSQLPKDRFSAERLKGVDSTLKIQPAELGDSAVYLCASSSRDTSGRYEQYFGPGTRLTVT.

Notes on this clone: The junction departs from the called germline gene at one end, perhaps through a read error. V is TRBV7-6 and J is TRBJ2-2, with a possible D match to TRBD2 (7 bases). Germline-derived CDR1 and CDR2 are SGHVS and FNYEAQ. The CDR3 covers 15 residues. The chain's CDR3 is CASSLTSMGAGELVF. In DNA, the CDR3 is TGTGCCAGCAGCTTAACCTCAATGGGGGCGGGGGAGCTGGTTTTT.

Judged by abundance, this clone is medium-sized. The J gene is TRBJ2-7, the V gene TRBV7-3; perhaps TRBD1 as D (7 bases). V dropped 2 bases and J dropped 7 bases, with 15 bases sitting between them. The CDR3 loop spans 14 amino acids. Germline-derived CDR1 and CDR2 are SGHTA and FQGTGA. As DNA, the CDR3 is TGTGCCAGCAGCTTAGAGGGGGCCGGGAGAGAGCAGTACTTC. As protein: CASSLEGAGREQYF. Filled out from reference TRBV7-3 and TRBJ2-7, the complete variable domain reads GAGVSQTPSNKVTEKGKYVELRCDPISGHTALYWYRQSLGQGPEFLIYFQGTGAADDSGLPNDRFFAVRPEGSVSTLKIQRTERGDSAVYLCASSLEGAGREQYFGPGTRLTVT.

In this sample, this clone turned up a few times. The likely explanation is a read error, given a far larger clone one base away. Other DNA sequences within the sample encode an identical CDR3. This chain uses TRBV10-2 with TRBJ1-5; tentative D call: TRBD1 (5 bases). Between the trimmed V and J ends, which lost 3 bases and 3 bases, there was a span of 15 bases. The CDR3 has 16 residues. The V gene's germline CDR1 is WSHSY and CDR2 SAAADI. In DNA, the CDR3 is TGCGCCAGCAGTGATAAGGGTCAGGGCCCCAATCAGCCCCAGCATTTT. Residues: CASSDKGQGPNQPQHF.

This clone was observed a few times. The CDR3 bases are TGTGCCAGCGAGGCGGCAGGGACTACTGAAGCTTTCTTT. Its translation: CASEAAGTTEAFF. The gene calls are TRBV6-9 and TRBJ1-1; possible D gene TRBD1, 5 bases. Trimming cost V 8 bases and J 5 bases, with 15 bases left between them. The CDR3 is 13 amino acids. CDR1 and CDR2 (germline): MNHGY, SVAAGI.

The DNA of the CDR3 is TGCGCCAGCAGCTCGTTAATGCCAGGGGGTGGGGAGCAGTACTTC. Protein: CASSSLMPGGGEQYF. This chain joins TRBV5-1 and TRBJ2-7; 7 bases are shared with TRBD1. This CDR3 contains 15 residues. From germline, CDR1 is SGHRS and CDR2 YFSETQ. Unmatched junction bases numbered 13, after V lost 3 bases and J lost 7 bases.

The chain combines TRBV30 with TRBJ2-6, with 7 bases matching TRBD1. V gave up 4 bases and J gave up 0 bases; unmatched junction bases: 9. Germline loops: CDR1 GTSNPN, CDR2 SVGIG (reference sequence). The CDR3 contains 17 residues. The DNA of the CDR3 is TGTGCCTGGACCAGAGACAGGGTGCGCTCTGGGGCCAACGTCCTGACTTTC. Protein product: CAWTRDRVRSGANVLTF.

The V and J genes are TRBV25-1 and TRBJ1-2; unclear D gene. In germline, CDR1 is MGHDK, CDR2 SYGVNS. CDR3 length: 10 amino acids. Trimming shortened V by 6 bases and J by 4 bases, and 3 bases separated the two germline ends. The CDR3 coding sequence is TGTGCCAGCAGCTTCTATGGCTACACCTTC. Encoded protein: CASSFYGYTF.

V usage is TRBV4-3 and J usage is TRBJ2-1; D is unclear. This CDR3 contains 16 residues. Germline V gene data show CDR1 as LGHNA and CDR2 as YSLEER. V lost 1 base to trimming and J lost 0 bases, with 10 bases between them. CDR3 region: CASSQGTVFSYNEQFF. In nucleotides, the CDR3 is TGCGCCAGCAGCCAAGGGACCGTCTTCTCCTACAATGAGCAGTTCTTC.

The table lists this clone with a few counts. This chain joins TRBV5-6 and TRBJ2-1; D might be TRBD1 or TRBD2, each matching 6 bases. The germline CDR1 and CDR2 sequences are SGHDT and YYEEEE. V lost 3 bases and J 7 bases, leaving 14 bases between the germline ends. This CDR3 has 14 residues. This CDR3 reads CASSWGAPENEQFF. In DNA form, the CDR3 reads TGTGCCAGCAGCTGGGGGGCCCCCGAGAATGAGCAGTTCTTC.

This clone ranks as medium-sized. The chain is built from TRBV29-1 and TRBJ1-2, with 9 bases that match TRBD1. From germline, CDR1 is SQVTM and CDR2 ANQGSEA. V shed 0 bases, J shed 4 bases, and the junction held 6 bases outside the gene matches. The CDR3 is made up of 15 amino acids. CDR3 protein: CSVEDADRGGYGYTF. DNA for the CDR3: TGCAGCGTTGAAGACGCGGACAGGGGAGGCTATGGCTACACCTTC.

By share, this clone counts as medium-sized (0.01 to 0.1%). The chain has TRBV27 and TRBJ1-1; TRBD1 might be the D (6 bases). Germline V gives CDR1 MNHEY, CDR2 SMNVEV (reference sequence). This CDR3 has 13 residues. The V gene lost 6 bases and the J gene lost 1 base, with 9 bases spanning the gap. CDR3 region: CASRGHPNTEAFF. As DNA, the CDR3 is TGTGCCAGCAGGGGACATCCGAACACTGAAGCTTTCTTT.

This clone was seen more than once but under ten times. The chain joins TRBV5-8 to TRBJ1-6; 8 nucleotides line up with TRBD1. V trimming: 4 bases; J trimming: 10 bases; junction bases outside the gene matches: 13. This CDR3 comprises 16 residues. Germline CDR1 reads SGHTS; CDR2 reads YDEGEE. As DNA, the CDR3 is TGTGCCAGCAGCACCCTGGACAGGGTCAGGACGTCACCCCTCCACTTT. This translates into CASSTLDRVRTSPLHF.

This clone is labeled as medium-sized. The CDR3 DNA sequence: TGTGCCAGCAGTGCGGTGAGGGCGGCGGGCACTAACTATGGCTACACCTTC. Its translation is CASSAVRAAGTNYGYTF. The chain employs TRBV2 and TRBJ1-2; D unclear. V shed 4 bases and J shed 0 bases, with 18 bases lying between them. Germline assignment: CDR1 SNHLY and CDR2 FYNNEI. The CDR3 is 17 residues long.

The V gene is TRBV4-1, the J gene TRBJ2-1; unclear D gene. Trimming shortened V by 0 bases and J by 8 bases, and 5 bases separated the two germline ends. The V gene's germline CDR1 is MGHRA and CDR2 YSYEKL. CDR3 length: 12 amino acids. CDR3 residues: CASSQDWDEQFF. The CDR3 coding sequence is TGCGCCAGCAGCCAAGATTGGGATGAGCAGTTCTTC.

There are a few counts of this clone. The chain is built from TRBV28 and TRBJ1-2; D unclear. Trimming took off 7 bases at V and 4 bases at J, with 10 bases between the two ends. Germline CDR1 reads MDHEN; CDR2 reads SYDVKM. This CDR3 is 12 amino acids long. The CDR3 loop reads CASTTAGYGYTF. CDR3 DNA: TGTGCCAGCACTACGGCAGGCTATGGCTACACCTTC.

By sample fraction, this clone is medium-sized. This chain uses TRBV27 with TRBJ2-7; TRBD1 matches 7 bases. Germline V lookup: CDR1 MNHEY, CDR2 SMNVEV (reference sequence). Losses at the gene ends were 3 bases for V and 1 base for J; bases not matched to a gene: 6. The CDR3 sequence is 15 residues long. The CDR3 DNA sequence: TGTGCCAGCAGTTTTGTCAGGGGGTTTTCCTACGAGCAGTACTTC. This encodes CASSFVRGFSYEQYF.

This rearrangement joins TRBV10-1 to TRBJ2-2, with 7 bases matching TRBD2. The CDR3 totals 13 residues. Germline loops: CDR1 WNHNN, CDR2 SYGVQD (reference sequence). Trimming at V came to 2 bases and at J to 9 bases, leaving 3 bases not matched to a gene. The CDR3 nucleotides read TGCGCCAGCAGTGAGGGGAGGGCCCGGGAGCTGTTTTTT. Translated: CASSEGRARELFF.